A selection of T cell receptor beta chains follows, all from one sample in a study of technical replicates of blood from a few donors. Measured with immunoSEQ multiplex PCR; TCRdb has only the in-frame clones, and not every one. The repertoire holds 65,000 to 90,000 clones, with about 92% as singletons. The sequencing sample was made of T cells isolated from PBMCs. These receptor sequences come from a human donor in good health. CDR3s include the opening cysteine and the closing phenylalanine or tryptophan. The order of the fields is CDR3 length, D gene, clone size, V gene, J gene, CDR3 DNA, CDR3 protein. A D gene is named only where the DNA matches it firmly. Clone size is stated in some rows and not others, as once, few, many or a class when expanded.

17	TRBD1	NA	TRBV14	TRBJ1-1	TGTGCCAGCAGCCAAGAAAGGCAGACAGGGGACTACACTGAAGCTTTCTTT	CASSQERQTGDYTEAFF
15	TRBD2	NA	TRBV28	TRBJ2-1	TGTGCCAGCAGTTCCTCTAACAGCGGGAGGGATGAGCAGTTCTTC	CASSSSNSGRDEQFF
14	TRBD1	NA	TRBV29-1	TRBJ2-2	TGCAGCGCCGCCGGGGACAGGGGGGCCGGGGAGCTGTTTTTT	CSAAGDRGAGELFF
15	NA	NA	TRBV9	TRBJ2-3	TGTGCCAGCAGCGTAGGAGGCGGGAATAGAGATACGCAGTATTTT	CASSVGGGNRDTQYF
16	TRBD1	NA	TRBV11-2	TRBJ1-2	TGTGCCAGCAGCCCACCCGACAGGGGAACTAACTATGGCTACACCTTC	CASSPPDRGTNYGYTF
16	NA	NA	TRBV7-9	TRBJ2-1	TGTGCCAGCAGCTTAGCGGGGACTTGGGCCTACAATGAGCAGTTCTTC	CASSLAGTWAYNEQFF
15	NA	NA	TRBV9	TRBJ1-4	TGTGCCAGCAGCTTTAGCTTGGCAACTAATGAAAAACTGTTTTTT	CASSFSLATNEKLFF
18	TRBD2	once	TRBV4-1	TRBJ2-1	TGCGCCAGCAGCCAACTAGCGGGAGGGCCAGTGGAATACAATGAGCAGTTCTTC	CASSQLAGGPVEYNEQFF
15	NA	NA	TRBV9	TRBJ1-6	TGTGCCAGCAGCGTATCGGAGAGAAACGATTCACCCCTCCACTTT	CASSVSERNDSPLHF
15	TRBD2	NA	TRBV6-1	TRBJ2-3	TGTGCCAGCAGCGTTAGCGGGGGGGGTACAGATACGCAGTATTTT	CASSVSGGGTDTQYF
16	TRBD2	NA	TRBV27	TRBJ2-1	TGTGCCAGCAGTTTCCCCACAGGTACCGCGGGAGTCGGGCAGTTCTTC	CASSFPTGTAGVGQFF
14	TRBD1	NA	TRBV2	TRBJ1-5	TGTGCCAGCAGTGGGGGACAGGCAAATCAGCCCCAGCATTTT	CASSGGQANQPQHF
14	NA	NA	TRBV4-1	TRBJ2-7	TGCGCCAGCAGCCAAGTTAACAGAGCCTACGAGCAGTACTTC	CASSQVNRAYEQYF
15	NA	NA	TRBV7-6	TRBJ2-7	TGTGCCAGCAGCCAGGACAAAGGTCCTTTCTACGAGCAGTACTTC	CASSQDKGPFYEQYF
14	NA	NA	TRBV4-1	TRBJ2-1	TGCGCCAGCAGCCAAGATCAAGGGGACAATGAGCAGTTCTTC	CASSQDQGDNEQFF
11	NA	NA	TRBV29-1	TRBJ1-2	TGCAGCGTTGAAGACACTTGGGGCTACACCTTC	CSVEDTWGYTF
15	NA	once	TRBV7-2	TRBJ2-7	TGTGCCAGCAGACAAAAGGGGGGAGGGGAAGGCGAGCAGTACTTC	CASRQKGGGEGEQYF
13	NA	NA	TRBV4-2	TRBJ2-7	TGTGCCAGCAGCCAAGCGGGGGTTCCCGAGCAGTACTTC	CASSQAGVPEQYF
15	NA	NA	TRBV18	TRBJ1-1	TGTGCCAGCTCACCGGATCGGAGGATGAACACTGAAGCTTTCTTT	CASSPDRRMNTEAFF
17	NA	few	TRBV6-1	TRBJ1-1	TGTGCCAGCAGTGAAGCAGGCGGGGGGCGAAGAGAAACTGAAGCTTTCTTT	CASSEAGGGRRETEAFF
15	TRBD1	NA	TRBV18	TRBJ2-5	TGTGCCAGCTCACCTCTAGCAGGGGGACGTGAGACCCAGTACTTC	CASSPLAGGRETQYF
15	TRBD2	NA	TRBV10-3	TRBJ2-2	TGTGCCTCGAGGACTAGCGGGACCAACACCGGGGAGCTGTTTTTT	CASRTSGTNTGELFF
16	NA	NA	TRBV6-6	TRBJ1-5	TGTGCCAGCAGTTACTCAACAGGGAATGGAGAACAGCCCCAGCATTTT	CASSYSTGNGEQPQHF
17	TRBD1	NA	TRBV18	TRBJ2-6	TGTGCCAGCTCACCAGGGACAGGGGTAACTGGGGCCAACGTCCTGACTTTC	CASSPGTGVTGANVLTF
14	NA	NA	TRBV29-1	TRBJ2-3	TGCAGCGATAGGACTACAACTAGCACAGATACGCAGTATTTT	CSDRTTTSTDTQYF
15	NA	NA	TRBV9	TRBJ2-2	TGTGCCAGCAGCGTAGCTCTGGCGGCCACCGGGGAGCTGTTTTTT	CASSVALAATGELFF
13	TRBD2	once	TRBV7-2	TRBJ2-7	TGTGCCAGCTGTGAGCGGGAGGTCTACGAGCAGTACTTC	CASCEREVYEQYF
15	TRBD2	NA	TRBV6-5	TRBJ2-5	TGTGCCAGCAGTTACGCGTCTAGCGGGGAAGAGACCCAGTACTTC	CASSYASSGEETQYF
13	TRBD2	NA	TRBV19	TRBJ2-7	TGTGCCAGTAGTTGGGGGGGACGGTACGAGCAGTACTTC	CASSWGGRYEQYF
14	NA	once	TRBV19	TRBJ1-6	TGTGCCAGTAGTGGCCAGGTAGAGGGTTCACCCCTCCACTTT	CASSGQVEGSPLHF
14	NA	NA	TRBV9	TRBJ1-1	TGTGCCAGCAGCGGGGGGGGTTTGAACACTGAAGCTTTCTTT	CASSGGGLNTEAFF
16	TRBD1	NA	TRBV7-9	TRBJ1-1	TGTGCCAGCAGCCCGACAGGGGGTGGAAGGAACACTGAAGCTTTCTTT	CASSPTGGGRNTEAFF
15	TRBD2	NA	TRBV10-3	TRBJ2-1	TGTGCCATCAGTGAGGGGCTAGCGGGAACGGATGAGCAGTTCTTC	CAISEGLAGTDEQFF
16	NA	NA	TRBV10-2	TRBJ2-6	TGCGCCAGCAGTGAGATATTGGGCATAGGGGCCAACGTCCTGACTTTC	CASSEILGIGANVLTF
14	NA	once	TRBV28	TRBJ2-7	TGTGCCAGCAGCACCCGAACTCACTCCTACGAGCAGTACTTC	CASSTRTHSYEQYF
13	TRBD1	NA	TRBV7-9	TRBJ1-5	TGTGCCAGCAGCAGGGGGCTGGTGGAGCCCCAGCATTTT	CASSRGLVEPQHF
11	NA	once	TRBV20-1	TRBJ2-5	TGCAGTGCGGGGGCGCAGGGGACCCAGTACTTC	CSAGAQGTQYF
15	TRBD2	NA	TRBV27	TRBJ2-1	TGTGCCAGCAGTTTTGTGGGAGGGAGCGGGGATGAGCAGTTCTTC	CASSFVGGSGDEQFF
15	NA	NA	TRBV11-3	TRBJ2-2	TGTGCCACTATGCCAGGATTCGCGAACACCGGGGAGCTGTTTTTT	CATMPGFANTGELFF
15	TRBD1	once	TRBV19	TRBJ1-5	TGTGCCAGTAAGACCGGGACAGGGGTGTGGGGGCCCCAGCATTTT	CASKTGTGVWGPQHF
18	NA	NA	TRBV4-1	TRBJ2-3	TGCGCCAGCAGCCAAGTTAACCTCGTGAGCTACGGCACAGATACGCAGTATTTT	CASSQVNLVSYGTDTQYF
14	TRBD1	NA	TRBV27	TRBJ2-1	TGTGCCAGCAGTTTCAGGGGGCGGGCGGATGAGCAGTTCTTC	CASSFRGRADEQFF
15	NA	NA	TRBV11-2	TRBJ2-4	TGTGCCAGCAGCTCGACGCAGGGCGCTAGAGACATTCAGTACTTC	CASSSTQGARDIQYF
15	NA	NA	TRBV21-1	TRBJ2-1	TGTGCCAGCAGCAGACTAGCGGGGGGGCCGAATGAGCAGTTCTTC	CASSRLAGGPNEQFF
15	NA	NA	TRBV14	TRBJ2-5	TGTGCCAGCAGCCAAGATAGGGGGTTTGGGGAGACCCAGTACTTC	CASSQDRGFGETQYF